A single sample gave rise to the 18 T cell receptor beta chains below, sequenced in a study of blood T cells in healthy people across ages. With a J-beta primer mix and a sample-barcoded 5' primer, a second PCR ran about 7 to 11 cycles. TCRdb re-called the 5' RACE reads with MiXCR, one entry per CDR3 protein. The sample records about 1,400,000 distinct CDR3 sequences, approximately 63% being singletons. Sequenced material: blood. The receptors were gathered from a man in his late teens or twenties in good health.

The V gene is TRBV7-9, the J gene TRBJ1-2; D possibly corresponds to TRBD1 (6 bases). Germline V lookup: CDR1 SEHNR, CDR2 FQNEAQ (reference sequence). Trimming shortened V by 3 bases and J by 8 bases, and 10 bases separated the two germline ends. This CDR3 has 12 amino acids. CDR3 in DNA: TGTGCCAGCAGCTTGGACAGTGAAGGCTACACCTTC. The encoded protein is CASSLDSEGYTF.

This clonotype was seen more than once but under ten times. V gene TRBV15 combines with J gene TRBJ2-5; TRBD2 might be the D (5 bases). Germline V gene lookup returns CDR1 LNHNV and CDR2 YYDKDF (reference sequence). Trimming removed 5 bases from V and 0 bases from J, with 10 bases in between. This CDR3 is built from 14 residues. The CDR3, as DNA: TGTGCCACCAGCGAAGCGGATAACCAAGAGACCCAGTACTTC. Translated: CATSEADNQETQYF. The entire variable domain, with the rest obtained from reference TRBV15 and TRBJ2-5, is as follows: DAMVIQNPRYQVTQFGKPVTLSCSQTLNHNVMYWYQQKSSQAPKLLFHYYDKDFNNEADTPDNFQSRRPNTSFCFLDIRSPGLGDTAMYLCATSEADNQETQYFGPGTRLLVL.

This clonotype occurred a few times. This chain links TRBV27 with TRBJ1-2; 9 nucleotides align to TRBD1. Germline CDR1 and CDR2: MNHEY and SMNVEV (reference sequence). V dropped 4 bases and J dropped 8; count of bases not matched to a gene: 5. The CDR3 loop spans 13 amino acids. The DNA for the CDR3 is TGTGCCAGCAGTTACCGGGACAGGGTGGGCTACACCTTC. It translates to CASSYRDRVGYTF.

The CDR3 loop is CASSDRTSGVDEQFF. The CDR3 region has the DNA TGTGCCAGCTCCGATCGGACTAGCGGGGTCGATGAGCAGTTCTTC. J is TRBJ2-1 and V is TRBV18; 12 bases map to TRBD2. The length of the CDR3 is 15 residues. Germline CDR1 reads KGHSH; CDR2 reads LQKENI. V lost 6 bases to trimming and J lost 8 bases; unmatched junction nucleotides: 8.

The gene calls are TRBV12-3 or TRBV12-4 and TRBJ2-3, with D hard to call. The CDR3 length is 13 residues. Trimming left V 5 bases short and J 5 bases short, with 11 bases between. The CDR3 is CASSRLNRDTQYF. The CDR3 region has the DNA TGTGCCAGCAGTCGCCTCAATCGAGATACGCAGTATTTT.

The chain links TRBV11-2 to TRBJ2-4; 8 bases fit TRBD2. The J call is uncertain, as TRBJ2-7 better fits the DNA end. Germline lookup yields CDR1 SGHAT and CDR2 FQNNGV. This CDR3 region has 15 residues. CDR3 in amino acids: CASSLTVLADYEQYF. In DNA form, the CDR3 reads TGTGCCAGCAGCTTAACAGTACTAGCGGACTACGAGCAGTACTTC.

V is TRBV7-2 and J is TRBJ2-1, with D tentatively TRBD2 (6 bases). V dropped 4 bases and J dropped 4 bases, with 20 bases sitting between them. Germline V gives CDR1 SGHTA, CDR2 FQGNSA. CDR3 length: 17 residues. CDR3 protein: CASSSSAFLARYNEQFF. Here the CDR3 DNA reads TGTGCCAGCAGCTCGTCCGCGTTTCTAGCGCGATACAATGAGCAGTTCTTC.

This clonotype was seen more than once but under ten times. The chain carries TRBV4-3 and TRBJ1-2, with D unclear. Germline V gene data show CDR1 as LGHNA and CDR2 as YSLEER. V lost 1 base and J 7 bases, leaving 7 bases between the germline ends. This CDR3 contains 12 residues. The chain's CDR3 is CASSQVGSGYTF. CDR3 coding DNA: TGCGCCAGCAGCCAAGTGGGAAGTGGCTACACCTTC.

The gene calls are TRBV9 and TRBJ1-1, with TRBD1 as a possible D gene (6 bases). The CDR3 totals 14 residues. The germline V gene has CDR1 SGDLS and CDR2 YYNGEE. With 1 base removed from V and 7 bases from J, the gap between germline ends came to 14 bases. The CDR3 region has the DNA TGTGCCAGCAGCGTATCGGGGGGCTGGGGTGAAGCTTTCTTT. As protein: CASSVSGGWGEAFF.

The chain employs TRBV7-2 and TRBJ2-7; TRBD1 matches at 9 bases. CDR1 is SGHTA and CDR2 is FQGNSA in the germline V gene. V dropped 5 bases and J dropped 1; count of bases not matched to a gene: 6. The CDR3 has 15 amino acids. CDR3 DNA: TGTGCCAGCAGCGCCGGGACAGGGATGTCCTACGAGCAGTACTTC. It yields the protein CASSAGTGMSYEQYF.

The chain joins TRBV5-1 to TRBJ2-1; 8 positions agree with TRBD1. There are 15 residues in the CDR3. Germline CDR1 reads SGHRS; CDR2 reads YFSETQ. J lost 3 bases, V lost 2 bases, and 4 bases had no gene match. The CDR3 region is CASSFDGQGYNEQFF. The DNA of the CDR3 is TGCGCCAGCAGCTTCGACGGACAGGGCTACAATGAGCAGTTCTTC.

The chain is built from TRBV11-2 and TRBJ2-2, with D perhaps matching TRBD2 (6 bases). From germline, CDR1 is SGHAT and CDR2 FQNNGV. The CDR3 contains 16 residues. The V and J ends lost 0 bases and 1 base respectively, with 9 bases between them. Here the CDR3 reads CASSLEISGNTGELFF. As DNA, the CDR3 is TGTGCCAGCAGCTTAGAGATTAGCGGGAACACCGGGGAGCTGTTTTTT.

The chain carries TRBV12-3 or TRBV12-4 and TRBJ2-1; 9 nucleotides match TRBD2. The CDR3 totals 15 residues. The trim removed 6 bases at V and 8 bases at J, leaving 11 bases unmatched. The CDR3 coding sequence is TGTGCCAGCAGATCCACGGGACTAGCTAACGATGAGCAGTTCTTC. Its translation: CASRSTGLANDEQFF.

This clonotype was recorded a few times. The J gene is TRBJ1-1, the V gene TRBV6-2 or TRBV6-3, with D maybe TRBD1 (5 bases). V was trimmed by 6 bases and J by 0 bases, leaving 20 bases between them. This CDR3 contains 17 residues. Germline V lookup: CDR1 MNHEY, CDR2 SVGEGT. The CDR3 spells CASRPGLGRIMNTEAFF. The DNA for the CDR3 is TGTGCCAGCAGACCGGGACTGGGCCGCATCATGAACACTGAAGCTTTCTTT.

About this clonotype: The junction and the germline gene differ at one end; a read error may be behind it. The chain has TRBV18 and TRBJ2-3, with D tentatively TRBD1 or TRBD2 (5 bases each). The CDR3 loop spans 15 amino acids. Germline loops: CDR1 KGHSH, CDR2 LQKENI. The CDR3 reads CASSPPGWGTATQYF. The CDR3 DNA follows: TGTGCCAGCTCACCTCCGGGATGGGGCACAGCTACGCAGTATTTT.

CDR3 nucleotides: TGTGCCAGCACCACAGGGGTGTTGGGGAACGAGCAGTACTTC. This gives the protein CASTTGVLGNEQYF. This sequence joins TRBV6-2 or TRBV6-3 and TRBJ2-7; TRBD1 agrees at 7 bases. This CDR3 has 14 residues. Trimming removed 7 bases from V and 5 bases from J; junction bases left unmatched: 11. Per germline, CDR1 MNHEY and CDR2 SVGEGT.

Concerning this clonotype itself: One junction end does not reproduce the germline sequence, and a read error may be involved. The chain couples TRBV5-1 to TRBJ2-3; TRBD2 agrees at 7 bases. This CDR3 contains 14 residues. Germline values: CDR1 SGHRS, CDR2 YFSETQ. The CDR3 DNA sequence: TGTGCCAGCAGCTTCAGGACTAGTTCGGATACGCAGTATTTT. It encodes CASSFRTSSDTQYF.

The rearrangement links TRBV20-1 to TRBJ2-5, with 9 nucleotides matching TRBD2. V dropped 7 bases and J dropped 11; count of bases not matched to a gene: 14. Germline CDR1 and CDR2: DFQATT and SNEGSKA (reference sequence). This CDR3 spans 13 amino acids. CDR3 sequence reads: CSGNSGRDNEQYF. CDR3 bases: TGCAGTGGGAATAGCGGGAGAGATAATGAGCAGTACTTC.